This passage covers 30 T cell receptor beta chains from one sample sequenced in a study of shared clonotypes between healthy human individuals. Produced via immunoSEQ multiplex PCR; TCRdb's table is partial and in-frame only. Here the sample spans about 2.4 million clones, approximately 92% being singletons. Sequenced sample: naive CD4+ T cells sorted from blood. Sample subset: CD45RA+ positively selected. The receptors originated from a man between 18 and 35 years old in good health.

The chain recombines TRBV11-2 with TRBJ2-1; D gene uncertain. Between the trimmed V and J ends, which lost 1 base and 6 bases, there was a span of 16 bases. CDR3 length: 16 residues. CDR1 is SGHAT, CDR2 FQNNGV, per germline. This chain's CDR3 is CASSLVRPLSPNEQFF. In nucleotides, the CDR3 is TGTGCCAGCAGCTTAGTCCGTCCCCTGTCCCCCAATGAGCAGTTCTTC.

V and J are TRBV7-2 and TRBJ2-3; no reliable D call. The CDR3 totals 14 residues. With 1 base removed from V and 3 bases from J, the gap between germline ends came to 8 bases. Germline V gives CDR1 SGHTA, CDR2 FQGNSA. The CDR3 loop is CASSLGMVTDTQYF. DNA of the CDR3: TGTGCCAGCAGCTTAGGTATGGTGACAGATACGCAGTATTTT.

This clone was picked up a small number of times. Other DNA sequences in the sample encode the same CDR3. The chain combines TRBV7-2 with TRBJ1-5; D is possibly TRBD1 (5 bases). V was trimmed by 1 base and J by 0 bases, leaving 7 bases between them. Germline V lookup: CDR1 SGHTA, CDR2 FQGNSA. This CDR3 is 15 amino acids long. The CDR3 nucleotides are TGTGCCAGCAGCTTAGTGCAGGGTAGCAATCAGCCCCAGCATTTT. It translates to CASSLVQGSNQPQHF.

This sequence joins TRBV30 and TRBJ1-2; a possible D gene is TRBD1 (5 bases). This CDR3 has 12 residues. Germline CDR1 and CDR2: GTSNPN and SVGIG (reference sequence). Deletions cut 2 bases from V and 9 bases from J, with 13 bases between. The DNA of the CDR3 is TGTGCCTGGAGTCGGGGCACTGCTAGCTACACCTTC. Its protein product is CAWSRGTASYTF.

This chain uses TRBV11-3 with TRBJ2-2; D is possibly TRBD1 or TRBD2 (5 bases each). The CDR3 runs to 16 residues. Germline values: CDR1 SGHNT, CDR2 YENEEA. The germline V and J ends were trimmed by 4 bases and 3 bases, with 15 bases remaining between them. Here the CDR3 reads CASSSRDGQYTGELFF. The CDR3, as DNA: TGTGCCAGCAGCTCCCGGGACGGCCAATACACCGGGGAGCTGTTTTTT.

V is TRBV5-1 and J is TRBJ1-1, with a possible D match to TRBD1 (5 bases). This CDR3 is 16 amino acids long. The V gene lost 3 bases and the J gene lost 4 bases, with 19 bases spanning the gap. Looked up from germline, CDR1 is SGHRS and CDR2 is YFSETQ. CDR3 bases: TGCGCCAGCAGCTGGAGTGGGGACGGGCTAGCCACTGAAGCTTTCTTT. Protein product: CASSWSGDGLATEAFF.

The chain couples TRBV6-4 to TRBJ2-1; D ambiguous. Trimming removed 4 bases from V and 8 bases from J, with 6 bases in between. CDR3 size: 11 residues. Germline lookup yields CDR1 MRHNA and CDR2 SNTAGT. The CDR3 protein is CASSGQDEQFF. The CDR3 DNA sequence: TGTGCCAGCAGTGGTCAGGATGAGCAGTTCTTC.

This chain links TRBV19 with TRBJ1-5, with a possible D match to TRBD1 (5 bases). Trimming pared 7 bases from V and 0 bases from J, leaving 10 bases between. The V gene's germline CDR1 is LNHDA and CDR2 SQIVND (reference sequence). CDR3 length: 14 amino acids. The CDR3 DNA is TGTGCCAGTACGGTTCAGGGTAGCAATCAGCCCCAGCATTTT. Translation gives CASTVQGSNQPQHF.

This clone was detected a few times. J is TRBJ1-5 and V is TRBV18, with 7 bases identical to TRBD1. Losses at the gene ends were 4 bases for V and 5 bases for J; bases not matched to a gene: 5. Germline-derived CDR1 and CDR2 are KGHSH and LQKENI. The CDR3 extends over 14 amino acids. The CDR3 region is CASSLQGYDQPQHF. The CDR3 DNA reads as TGTGCCAGCTCACTACAGGGGTATGATCAGCCCCAGCATTTT.

V is TRBV4-1 and J is TRBJ1-1; D remains unclear. The germline CDR1 and CDR2 sequences are MGHRA and YSYEKL. This CDR3 comprises 15 residues. V was trimmed by 1 base and J by 4 bases, leaving 13 bases between them. Here the CDR3 reads CASSQVRELFTEAFF. Here the CDR3 DNA reads TGCGCCAGCAGCCAAGTTCGGGAGCTTTTCACTGAAGCTTTCTTT.

The chain carries TRBV7-3 and TRBJ2-1, with D perhaps TRBD1 or TRBD2 (5 bases each). The V end was cut by 8 bases, the J end by 0 bases, with 11 bases between. Germline V gene sequence: CDR1 SGHTA, CDR2 FQGTGA. CDR3 size: 14 residues. The CDR3, as DNA: TGTGCCAGCGGCGCTGGGGGCTCCTACAATGAGCAGTTCTTC. It codes for CASGAGGSYNEQFF.

This chain connects TRBV7-9 to TRBJ2-5; 7 nucleotides agree with TRBD1. Germline V lookup: CDR1 SEHNR, CDR2 FQNEAQ (reference sequence). V lost 5 bases to trimming and J lost 1 base; unmatched junction nucleotides: 7. This CDR3 comprises 15 residues. The CDR3, as DNA: TGTGCCAGCAGCACCTCGGACAGGTCCCAAGAGACCCAGTACTTC. It encodes CASSTSDRSQETQYF.

This clone occurred a few times. This chain's CDR3 is CASTGGNSNQPQHF. CDR3 coding DNA: TGTGCCAGCACGGGGGGCAATAGCAATCAGCCCCAGCATTTT. The J gene is TRBJ1-5, the V gene TRBV6-1; possibly TRBD1 for D (6 bases). This CDR3 has 14 residues. V was shortened by 7 bases and J by 0 bases, with 10 bases between the two germline ends. The germline V gene has CDR1 MNHNS and CDR2 SASEGT.

For this clone: Other DNA sequences in the same sample also yield this CDR3. The chain has TRBV18 and TRBJ2-7, with D perhaps matching TRBD1 or TRBD2 (5 bases each). Germline CDR1 reads KGHSH; CDR2 reads LQKENI. The CDR3 extends over 14 amino acids. Trimming removed 2 bases at V and 0 bases at J, with 8 bases between. CDR3 loop: CASSPAGTSYEQYF. In nucleotides, the CDR3 is TGTGCCAGCTCACCAGCCGGGACCTCCTACGAGCAGTACTTC.

The chain carries TRBV7-9 and TRBJ2-7; no clear D. Germline-derived CDR1 and CDR2 are SEHNR and FQNEAQ (reference sequence). This CDR3 is 13 amino acids long. V was shortened by 7 bases and J by 3 bases, with 13 bases between the two germline ends. The CDR3 DNA follows: TGTGCCAGCAACTCCGCAGATGACTACGAGCAGTACTTC. It specifies CASNSADDYEQYF.

The DNA of the CDR3 is TGTGCCAGTAGTACCGAAGCGAAGTTGATCCACGAGCAGTACTTC. This gives the protein CASSTEAKLIHEQYF. The chain joins TRBV19 to TRBJ2-7, with D hard to call. CDR1 is LNHDA and CDR2 is SQIVND in the germline V gene (reference sequence). The V gene lost 4 bases and the J gene lost 5 bases, with 18 bases spanning the gap. CDR3 length equals 15 residues.

The chain carries TRBV13 and TRBJ2-7, with D possibly matching TRBD2 (6 bases). V lost 4 bases and J 2 bases, leaving 15 bases between the germline ends. The germline V gene has CDR1 PRHDT and CDR2 FYEKMQ (reference sequence). This CDR3 comprises 15 residues. CDR3 loop: CASSSPGVGTYEQYF. In nucleotides, the CDR3 is TGTGCCAGCAGCTCCCCGGGGGTAGGGACCTACGAGCAGTACTTC.

The V call is TRBV6-6, the J call TRBJ1-5, with D possibly TRBD1 on 5 matching bases. Germline CDR1 is MNHNY and CDR2 is SVGAGI (reference sequence). CDR3 size: 16 residues. Trimming stripped 5 bases from V and 3 bases from J, with 17 bases between. CDR3 DNA: TGTGCCAGCAGTAAAGACACGGGGGGACCCAATCAGCCCCAGCATTTT. It translates to CASSKDTGGPNQPQHF.

V gene TRBV5-1 combines with J gene TRBJ2-7, with D perhaps TRBD1 (7 bases). Germline CDR1 reads SGHRS; CDR2 reads YFSETQ. Trimming took 0 bases from V and 4 from J, leaving 14 bases between them. The CDR3 extends over 15 amino acids. The DNA for the CDR3 is TGCGCCAGCAGCTTGGCCGGAGGGGGCGGATACGAGCAGTACTTC. It specifies CASSLAGGGGYEQYF. The variable domain in full, completed from reference TRBV5-1 and TRBJ2-7, reads KAGVTQTPRYLIKTRGQQVTLSCSPISGHRSVSWYQQTPGQGLQFLFEYFSETQRNKGNFPGRFSGRQFSNSRSEMNVSTLELGDSALYLCASSLAGGGGYEQYFGPGTRLTVT.

The V gene is TRBV30, the J gene TRBJ2-7, with 12 bases lining up with TRBD2. Looked up from germline, CDR1 is GTSNPN and CDR2 is SVGIG (reference sequence). The CDR3 totals 17 residues. The V segment lost 2 bases and the J segment 1 base; nucleotides outside the gene matches: 9. The DNA for the CDR3 is TGTGCCTGGAGTTCTCAAAGGACTAGCGGGATTTCCTACGAGCAGTACTTC. It specifies CAWSSQRTSGISYEQYF.

The chain combines TRBV28 with TRBJ1-5; the D gene is possibly TRBD1 (5 bases). V gave up 2 bases and J gave up 0 bases, with 17 bases separating them. Looked up from germline, CDR1 is MDHEN and CDR2 is SYDVKM. CDR3 length: 18 residues. The DNA of the CDR3 is TGTGCCAGCAGTTTAGCGATTGAGGGGTGGGGTAGCAATCAGCCCCAGCATTTT. The encoded protein is CASSLAIEGWGSNQPQHF.

The chain is built from TRBV7-2 and TRBJ2-5, with 7 bases aligning to TRBD2. V trimming: 1 base; J trimming: 11 bases; junction bases outside the gene matches: 16. The germline gives CDR1 SGHTA, CDR2 FQGNSA. CDR3 size: 16 residues. CDR3 in amino acids: CASSLVALAAAGEQYF. In nucleotides, the CDR3 is TGTGCCAGCAGCTTAGTGGCGTTAGCTGCGGCGGGGGAGCAGTACTTC. Supplemented by reference TRBV7-2 and TRBJ2-5, the full variable domain reads GAGVSQSPSNKVTEKGKDVELRCDPISGHTALYWYRQSLGQGLEFLIYFQGNSAPDKSGLPSDRFSAERTGGSVSTLTIQRTQQEDSAVYLCASSLVALAAAGEQYFGPGTRLLVL.

This clone came up a few times. The sample contains more than one DNA sequence encoding this CDR3. J is TRBJ2-5 and V is TRBV7-2; the D is unclear. CDR3 length: 13 amino acids. V gave up 1 base and J gave up 5 bases, with 8 bases separating them. Germline V gene sequence: CDR1 SGHTA, CDR2 FQGNSA. The CDR3 coding sequence is TGTGCCAGCAGCTTAGGAGTGGTCGAGACCCAGTACTTC. It translates to CASSLGVVETQYF.

A remark on this clone: This sample also contains other DNA sequences that code for the same CDR3. The chain links TRBV10-3 to TRBJ1-6; 8 bases align to TRBD1. The CDR3 length is 14 residues. CDR1 is ENHRY and CDR2 is SYGVKD in the germline V gene. V lost 5 bases and J lost 7; bases outside the gene matches: 4. The CDR3 loop is CAISSDRGNSPLHF. CDR3 DNA: TGTGCCATCAGTTCAGACAGGGGCAATTCACCCCTCCACTTT.

V usage is TRBV14 and J usage is TRBJ1-1; the match to TRBD1 covers 7 bases. This CDR3 contains 13 residues. Germline-derived CDR1 and CDR2 are SGHDN and FVKESK. Unmatched junction bases numbered 6, after V lost 6 bases and J lost 5 bases. Here the CDR3 reads CASSPNRGTEAFF. The CDR3 bases are TGTGCCAGCAGTCCAAACAGGGGAACTGAAGCTTTCTTT.

This clone appeared a few times. The V gene is TRBV2, the J gene TRBJ1-5, with D unresolved. V shed 6 bases and J shed 0 bases, with 15 bases lying between them. Germline-derived CDR1 and CDR2 are SNHLY and FYNNEI. This CDR3 region has 16 residues. The CDR3 region is CASSGYPRDSNQPQHF. CDR3 DNA sequence: TGTGCCAGCAGCGGGTACCCAAGGGATAGCAATCAGCCCCAGCATTTT.

The gene calls are TRBV6-5 and TRBJ2-5, with 13 positions matching TRBD2. V lost 4 bases, J lost 5 bases, and 4 bases stayed unmatched. CDR3 size: 15 residues. The germline V gene encodes CDR1 MNHEY and CDR2 SVGAGI. The CDR3 DNA is TGTGCCAGCAGTTGGGGACTAGCGGGAATGGAGACCCAGTACTTC. Translation gives CASSWGLAGMETQYF.

V gene TRBV2 combines with J gene TRBJ1-2, with 12 bases aligning to TRBD1. This CDR3 has 12 amino acids. V was clipped by 6 bases and J by 8 bases; unmatched bases: 1. Germline values: CDR1 SNHLY, CDR2 FYNNEI. The CDR3 region has the DNA TGTGCCAGCAGGGGACAGGGGGCGGGCTACACCTTC. It specifies CASRGQGAGYTF.

The chain combines TRBV2 with TRBJ2-7; D might be TRBD1 (5 bases). V was clipped by 4 bases and J by 1 base, with 11 bases between them. Germline V CDR1 and CDR2: SNHLY, FYNNEI. This CDR3 region has 14 residues. As DNA, the CDR3 is TGTGCCAGCAGTGCAGGGCTTCTATCCTACGAGCAGTACTTC. This translates into CASSAGLLSYEQYF.

This chain uses TRBV10-1 with TRBJ2-7, with 7 positions matching TRBD2. This CDR3 contains 13 residues. CDR1 is WNHNN and CDR2 is SYGVQD in the germline V gene (reference sequence). Germline trimming cut 2 bases from V and 6 bases from J; bases unmatched to any gene: 4. The CDR3 DNA follows: TGCGCCAGCAGTGAGGCGGGAGCAACCGAGCAGTACTTC. Translation gives CASSEAGATEQYF.